One and the same sample provided the 10 T cell receptor beta chains below, sequenced in a study of T cell responses to AZD1222 COVID-19 vaccine. Clones were read by immunoSEQ multiplex PCR, and TCRdb kept only the in-frame ones, dropping some. The table has over 85,000 clones, over 85% seen once; the top ten hold roughly 5.3%. Sequencing was performed on peripheral blood, taken 28 days after the second AZD1222 dose. The source of these receptors is an adult who received the AZD1222 COVID-19 vaccine.

In its sample, this clone was seen once. The chain couples TRBV6-5 to TRBJ2-5; TRBD1 is a possible D gene (6 bases). Germline lookup yields CDR1 MNHEY and CDR2 SVGAGI. This CDR3 is 15 amino acids long. Trimming removed 6 bases from V and 0 bases from J, with 14 bases in between. CDR3 in DNA: TGTGCCAGCAGCCAACATGGGGACAACCAAGAGACCCAGTACTTC. This codes for CASSQHGDNQETQYF.

The CDR3 loop reads CASSVSLGSYNEQFF. The CDR3 DNA reads as TGTGCCAGCAGTGTTTCCCTGGGCTCCTACAATGAGCAGTTCTTC. The chain couples TRBV27 to TRBJ2-1; no definite D call. CDR1 is MNHEY and CDR2 is SMNVEV in the germline V gene (reference sequence). V dropped 5 bases and J dropped 0 bases, with 11 bases sitting between them. The CDR3 loop spans 15 amino acids.

This clone was observed once. The chain carries TRBV7-8 and TRBJ2-6, with 7 bases fitting TRBD1. The CDR3 has 18 residues. J gave up 0 bases and V 4 bases, and 9 bases lay outside the gene matches. In germline, CDR1 is SGHVS, CDR2 FQNEAQ. The CDR3 coding sequence is TGTGCCAGCAGCTCTACAGGGGAACTCATCTCTGGGGCCAACGTCCTGACTTTC. Translating gives CASSSTGELISGANVLTF.

The genes are TRBV7-3 and TRBJ2-2; TRBD2 agrees at 9 bases. The ends lost 5 bases at V and 3 bases at J; junction bases unmatched: 7. Per the germline V gene, CDR1 is SGHTA and CDR2 is FQGTGA. The CDR3 spans 16 residues. The chain's CDR3 is CASSRTRGGDTGELFF. For the CDR3, the DNA is TGTGCCAGCAGCCGTACTCGCGGGGGGGACACCGGGGAGCTGTTTTTT.

The V gene is TRBV19, the J gene TRBJ2-7; a possible D gene is TRBD1 (5 bases). The CDR3 consists of 14 residues. The germline V gene has CDR1 LNHDA and CDR2 SQIVND (reference sequence). V lost 6 bases and J lost 2, with 14 bases in between. The CDR3 DNA reads as TGTGCCAGTAGACCTCAGGGAAGTACCTACGAGCAGTACTTC. Protein: CASRPQGSTYEQYF.

The rearrangement links TRBV18 to TRBJ2-3; D perhaps matches TRBD2 (6 bases). This CDR3 comprises 15 residues. From germline, CDR1 is KGHSH and CDR2 LQKENI. The germline V and J ends were trimmed by 6 bases and 5 bases, with 18 bases remaining between them. DNA of the CDR3: TGTGCCAGCTCCCCTATGGGGGGATTAGGAGATACGCAGTATTTT. As protein: CASSPMGGLGDTQYF.

The chain couples TRBV15 to TRBJ2-7; TRBD1 matches 10 bases. The CDR3 consists of 16 residues. Trimming cost V 0 bases and J 0 bases; bases outside gene matches: 2. Per germline, CDR1 LNHNV and CDR2 YYDKDF (reference sequence). The CDR3 region is CATSRDRTGGSYEQYF. The CDR3 DNA follows: TGTGCCACCAGCAGAGATCGGACAGGGGGCTCCTACGAGCAGTACTTC.

The rearrangement joins TRBV5-1 to TRBJ2-1, with 9 bases matching TRBD2. The J segment lost 7 bases and the V segment lost 2 bases, leaving 10 bases of the junction unmatched. The CDR3 has 16 residues. Germline CDR1 is SGHRS and CDR2 is YFSETQ. CDR3 sequence: CASSFLASGAWNEQFF. CDR3 DNA sequence: TGCGCCAGCAGCTTCTTGGCTAGCGGGGCGTGGAATGAGCAGTTCTTC.

The chain couples TRBV2 to TRBJ1-5; D is unclear. This CDR3 has 16 amino acids. Trimming left V 3 bases short and J 0 bases short, with 12 bases between. In germline, CDR1 is SNHLY, CDR2 FYNNEI. The chain's CDR3 is CASSDMTLLSNQPQHF. The CDR3 DNA is TGTGCCAGCAGTGATATGACCCTACTTAGCAATCAGCCCCAGCATTTT.

The V and J genes are TRBV29-1 and TRBJ2-3; no definite D call. Between the trimmed V and J ends, which lost 7 bases and 2 bases, there was a span of 16 bases. The CDR3 extends over 14 amino acids. CDR1 is SQVTM and CDR2 is ANQGSEA in the germline V gene. The CDR3 spells CSGHFGGFTDTQYF. Here the CDR3 DNA reads TGCAGCGGCCATTTCGGTGGCTTCACAGATACGCAGTATTTT.